This TCR beta chain emerged from a study of CD8 T cells in acute hepatitis C reinfection. This CDR3 contains 18 residues. J was trimmed by 6 bases and V by 2 bases; bases with no gene match: 13. Germline loops: CDR1 SEHNR, CDR2 FQNEAQ (reference sequence). Time point indicated: naive CD8 control sorted from an acute-time-point sample. This clone occurred once. The antigen is unknown. Sequenced by immunoSEQ multiplex PCR; TCRdb stores in-frame clones only, minus some. This repertoire shows 30,000 to 40,000 clones, more than 75% found once; its top ten account for 0.5%. Notes on the study in general: One of thirteen outcome-independent public clonotypes used V04-02/J02-02. Alphabeta pairing of public clonotypes could not be determined from bulk TCRbeta data.

The source material was naive CD8+ T cells from PBMCs. The clonotype was recovered from a man aged 25 to 40 with chronic hepatitis C. The chain couples TRBV7-9 to TRBJ2-3; 11 positions match TRBD2. The CDR3 is CASSLPSGGSSLGDTQYF. DNA for the CDR3: TGTGCCAGCAGCTTACCTAGCGGGGGGTCCTCCTTGGGTGATACGCAGTATTTT.